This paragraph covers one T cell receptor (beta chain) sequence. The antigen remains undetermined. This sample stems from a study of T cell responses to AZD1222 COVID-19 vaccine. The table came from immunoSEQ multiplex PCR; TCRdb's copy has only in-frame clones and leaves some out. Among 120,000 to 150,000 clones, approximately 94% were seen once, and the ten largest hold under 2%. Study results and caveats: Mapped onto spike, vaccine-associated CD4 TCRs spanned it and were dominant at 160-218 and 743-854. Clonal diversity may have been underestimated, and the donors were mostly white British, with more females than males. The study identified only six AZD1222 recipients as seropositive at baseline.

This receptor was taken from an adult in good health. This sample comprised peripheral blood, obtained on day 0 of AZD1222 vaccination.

CDR3 nucleotide sequence: TGCGCCAGCAGTGCGGGGACCACCGGGGAGCTGTTTTTT. Protein sequence: CASSAGTTGELFF. The chain carries TRBV10-1 and TRBJ2-2, with D possibly called TRBD1 or TRBD2 (5 bases each). Trimming pared 4 bases from V and 4 bases from J, leaving 7 bases between. This CDR3 is built from 13 residues. The germline gives CDR1 WNHNN, CDR2 SYGVQD (reference sequence).